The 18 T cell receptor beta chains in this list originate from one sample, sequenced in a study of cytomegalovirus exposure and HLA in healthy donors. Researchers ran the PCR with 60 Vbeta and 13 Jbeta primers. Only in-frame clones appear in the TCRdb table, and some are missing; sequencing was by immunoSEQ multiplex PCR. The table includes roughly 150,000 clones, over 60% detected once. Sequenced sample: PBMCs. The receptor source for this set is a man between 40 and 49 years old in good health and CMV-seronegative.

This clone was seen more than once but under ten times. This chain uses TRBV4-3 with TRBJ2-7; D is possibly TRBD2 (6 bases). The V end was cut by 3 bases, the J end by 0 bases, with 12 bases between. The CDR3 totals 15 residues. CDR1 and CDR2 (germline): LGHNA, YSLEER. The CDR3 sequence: CASSQGGGISYEQYF. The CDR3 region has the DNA TGCGCCAGCAGCCAGGGTGGGGGGATCTCCTACGAGCAGTACTTC.

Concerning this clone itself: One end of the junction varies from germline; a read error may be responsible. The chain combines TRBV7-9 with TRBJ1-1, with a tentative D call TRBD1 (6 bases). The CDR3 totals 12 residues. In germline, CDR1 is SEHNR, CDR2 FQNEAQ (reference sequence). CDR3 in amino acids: CSSKGGAGEAFF. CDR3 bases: TGTTCCAGCAAAGGGGGGGCAGGTGAAGCTTTCTTT.

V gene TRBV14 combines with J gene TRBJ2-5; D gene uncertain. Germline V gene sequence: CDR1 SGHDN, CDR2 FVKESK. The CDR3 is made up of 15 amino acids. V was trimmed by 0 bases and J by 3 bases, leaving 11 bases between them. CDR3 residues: CASSQDGYFEETQYF. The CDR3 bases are TGTGCCAGCAGCCAAGATGGTTACTTCGAAGAGACCCAGTACTTC. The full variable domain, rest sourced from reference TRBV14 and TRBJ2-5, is EAGVTQFPSHSVIEKGQTVTLRCDPISGHDNLYWYRRVMGKEIKFLLHFVKESKQDESGMPNNRFLAERTGGTYSTLKVQPAELEDSGVYFCASSQDGYFEETQYFGPGTRLLVL.

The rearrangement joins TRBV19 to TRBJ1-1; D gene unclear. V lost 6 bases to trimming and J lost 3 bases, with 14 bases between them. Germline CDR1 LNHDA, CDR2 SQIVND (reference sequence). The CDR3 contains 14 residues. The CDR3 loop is CASSGTAFDTEAFF. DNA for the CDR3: TGTGCCAGTAGCGGTACAGCATTTGACACTGAAGCTTTCTTT. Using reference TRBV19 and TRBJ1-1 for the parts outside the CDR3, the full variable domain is DGGITQSPKYLFRKEGQNVTLSCEQNLNHDAMYWYRQDPGQGLRLIYYSQIVNDFQKGDIAEGYSVSREKKESFPLTVTSAQKNPTAFYLCASSGTAFDTEAFFGQGTRLTVV.

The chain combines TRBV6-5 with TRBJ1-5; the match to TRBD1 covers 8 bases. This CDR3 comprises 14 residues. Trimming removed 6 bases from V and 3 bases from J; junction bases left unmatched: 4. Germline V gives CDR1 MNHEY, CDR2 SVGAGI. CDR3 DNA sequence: TGTGCCAGCAGCAAGGACAGGGACAATCAGCCCCAGCATTTT. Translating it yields CASSKDRDNQPQHF.

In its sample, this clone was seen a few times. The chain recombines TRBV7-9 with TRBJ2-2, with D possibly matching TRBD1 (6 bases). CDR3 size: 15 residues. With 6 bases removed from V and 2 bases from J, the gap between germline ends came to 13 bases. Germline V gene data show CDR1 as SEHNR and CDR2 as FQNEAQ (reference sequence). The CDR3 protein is CASRGRDTNTGELFF. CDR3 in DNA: TGTGCCAGCAGGGGTAGGGACACCAACACCGGGGAGCTGTTTTTT.

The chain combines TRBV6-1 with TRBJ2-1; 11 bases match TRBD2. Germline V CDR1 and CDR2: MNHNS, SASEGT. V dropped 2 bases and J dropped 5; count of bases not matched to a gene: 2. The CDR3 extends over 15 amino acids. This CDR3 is CASSELAGGHNEQFF. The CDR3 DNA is TGTGCCAGCAGTGAACTAGCGGGAGGCCACAATGAGCAGTTCTTC.

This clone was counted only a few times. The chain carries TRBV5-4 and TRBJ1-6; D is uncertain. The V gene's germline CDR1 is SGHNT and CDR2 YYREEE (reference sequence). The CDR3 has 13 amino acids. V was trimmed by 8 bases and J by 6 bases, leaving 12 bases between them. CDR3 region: CASGWGANSPLHF. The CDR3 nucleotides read TGTGCCAGTGGGTGGGGAGCTAATTCACCCCTCCACTTT.

The CDR3 reads CATSRILVQGEIDTQYF. CDR3 in DNA: TGTGCCACCAGCAGGATCCTCGTACAGGGAGAGATAGATACGCAGTATTTT. This chain joins TRBV15 and TRBJ2-3; D is possibly TRBD1 (6 bases). V gave up 3 bases and J gave up 5 bases, with 21 bases separating them. Germline CDR1 and CDR2: LNHNV and YYDKDF (reference sequence). The CDR3 runs 17 residues.

The chain's CDR3 is CASSLETSGETQYF. The CDR3 DNA sequence: TGCGCCAGCAGCTTGGAGACTAGTGGAGAGACCCAGTACTTC. The J gene is TRBJ2-5, the V gene TRBV5-1; D is possibly TRBD2 (6 bases). V lost 0 bases and J 4 bases, leaving 10 bases between the germline ends. Germline CDR1 SGHRS, CDR2 YFSETQ. The CDR3 totals 14 residues.

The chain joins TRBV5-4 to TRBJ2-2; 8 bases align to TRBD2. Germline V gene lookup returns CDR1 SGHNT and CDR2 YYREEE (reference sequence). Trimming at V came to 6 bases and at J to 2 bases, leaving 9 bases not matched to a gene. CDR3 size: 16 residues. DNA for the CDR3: TGTGCCAGCACCCACAAGGCGGGAGGAAACACCGGGGAGCTGTTTTTT. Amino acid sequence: CASTHKAGGNTGELFF.

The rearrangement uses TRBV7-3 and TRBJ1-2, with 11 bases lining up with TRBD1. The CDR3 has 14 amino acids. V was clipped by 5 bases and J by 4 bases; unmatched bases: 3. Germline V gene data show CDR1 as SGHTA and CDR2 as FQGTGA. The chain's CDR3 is CASSAGTGGYGYTF. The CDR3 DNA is TGTGCCAGCAGCGCCGGGACAGGGGGCTATGGCTACACCTTC.

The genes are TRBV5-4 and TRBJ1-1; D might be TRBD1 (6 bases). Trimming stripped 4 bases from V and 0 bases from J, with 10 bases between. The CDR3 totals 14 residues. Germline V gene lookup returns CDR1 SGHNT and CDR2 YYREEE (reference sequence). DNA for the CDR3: TGTGCCAGCAGCCTGGACAGCCTGAACACTGAAGCTTTCTTT. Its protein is CASSLDSLNTEAFF.

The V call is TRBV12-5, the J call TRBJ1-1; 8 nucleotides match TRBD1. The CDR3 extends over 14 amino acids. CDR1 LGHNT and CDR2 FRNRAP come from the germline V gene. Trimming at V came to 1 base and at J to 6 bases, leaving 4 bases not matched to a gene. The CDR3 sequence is CASGLAQGASEAFF. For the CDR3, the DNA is TGTGCTAGTGGTTTGGCCCAGGGGGCGTCTGAAGCTTTCTTT.

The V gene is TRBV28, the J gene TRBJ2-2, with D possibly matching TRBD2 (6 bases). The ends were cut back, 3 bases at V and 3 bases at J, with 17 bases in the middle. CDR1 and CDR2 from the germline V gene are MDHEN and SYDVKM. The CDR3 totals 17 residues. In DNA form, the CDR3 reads TGTGCCAGCAGTTTCTCGTCGGGGGAGCAGTACACCGGGGAGCTGTTTTTT. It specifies CASSFSSGEQYTGELFF. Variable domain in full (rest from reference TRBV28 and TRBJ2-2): DVKVTQSSRYLVKRTGEKVFLECVQDMDHENMFWYRQDPGLGLRLIYFSYDVKMKEKGDIPEGYSVSREKKERFSLILESASTNQTSMYLCASSFSSGEQYTGELFFGEGSRLTVL.

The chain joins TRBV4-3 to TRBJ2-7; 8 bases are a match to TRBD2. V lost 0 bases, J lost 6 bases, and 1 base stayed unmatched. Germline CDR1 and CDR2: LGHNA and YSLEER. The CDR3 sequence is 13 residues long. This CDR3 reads CASSQEAGGEQYF. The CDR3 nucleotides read TGCGCCAGCAGCCAAGAGGCGGGAGGCGAGCAGTACTTC.

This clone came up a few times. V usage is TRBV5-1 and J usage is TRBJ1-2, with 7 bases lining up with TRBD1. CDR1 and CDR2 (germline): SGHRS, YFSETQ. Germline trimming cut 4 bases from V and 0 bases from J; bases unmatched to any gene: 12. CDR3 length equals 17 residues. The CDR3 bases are TGCGCCAGCAGCGATCCCGGGACAGCGACTTCTAACTATGGCTACACCTTC. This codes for CASSDPGTATSNYGYTF.

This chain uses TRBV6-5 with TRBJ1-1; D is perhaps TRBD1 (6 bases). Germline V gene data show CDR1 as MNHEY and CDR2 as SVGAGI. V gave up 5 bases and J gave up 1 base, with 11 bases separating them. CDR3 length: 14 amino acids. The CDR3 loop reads CASSMTGQNTEAFF. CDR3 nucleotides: TGTGCCAGCAGTATGACAGGCCAGAACACTGAAGCTTTCTTT.